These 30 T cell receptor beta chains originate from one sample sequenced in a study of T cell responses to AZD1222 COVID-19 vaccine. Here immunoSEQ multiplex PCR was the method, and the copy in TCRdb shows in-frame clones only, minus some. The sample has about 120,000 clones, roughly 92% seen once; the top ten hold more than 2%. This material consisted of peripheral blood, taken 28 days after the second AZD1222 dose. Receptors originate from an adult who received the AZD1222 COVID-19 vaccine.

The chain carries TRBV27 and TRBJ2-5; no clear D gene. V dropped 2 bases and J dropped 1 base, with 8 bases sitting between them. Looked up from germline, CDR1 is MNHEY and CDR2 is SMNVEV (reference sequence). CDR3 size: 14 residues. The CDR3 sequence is CASSLSRAQETQYF. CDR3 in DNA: TGTGCCAGCAGTTTAAGTAGAGCCCAAGAGACCCAGTACTTC.

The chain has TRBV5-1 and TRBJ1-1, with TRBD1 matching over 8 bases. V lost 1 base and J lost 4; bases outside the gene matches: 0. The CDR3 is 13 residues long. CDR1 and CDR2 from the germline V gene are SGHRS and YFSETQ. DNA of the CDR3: TGCGCCAGCAGCTTGCAGGGGGCCACTGAAGCTTTCTTT. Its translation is CASSLQGATEAFF.

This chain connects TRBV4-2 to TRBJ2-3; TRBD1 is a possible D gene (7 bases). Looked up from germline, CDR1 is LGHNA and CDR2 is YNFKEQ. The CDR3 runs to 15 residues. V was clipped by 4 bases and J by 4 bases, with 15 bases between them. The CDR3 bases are TGTGCCAGCAGCCGGGGGTCAGGGGGGTCAGATACGCAGTATTTT. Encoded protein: CASSRGSGGSDTQYF.

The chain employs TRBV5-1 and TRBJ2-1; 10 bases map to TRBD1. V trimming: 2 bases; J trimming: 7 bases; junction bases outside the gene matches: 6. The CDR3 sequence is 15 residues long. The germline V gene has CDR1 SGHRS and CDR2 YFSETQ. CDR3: CASSFGQGVRNEQFF. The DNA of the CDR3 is TGCGCCAGCAGCTTCGGACAGGGGGTAAGGAATGAGCAGTTCTTC.

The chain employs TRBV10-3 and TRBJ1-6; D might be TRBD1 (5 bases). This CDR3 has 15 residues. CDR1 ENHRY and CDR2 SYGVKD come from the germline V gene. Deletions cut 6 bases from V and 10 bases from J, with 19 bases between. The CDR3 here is CAIRVQGPTDSPLHF. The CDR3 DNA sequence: TGTGCCATCAGAGTCCAGGGACCTACGGACTCACCCCTCCACTTT.

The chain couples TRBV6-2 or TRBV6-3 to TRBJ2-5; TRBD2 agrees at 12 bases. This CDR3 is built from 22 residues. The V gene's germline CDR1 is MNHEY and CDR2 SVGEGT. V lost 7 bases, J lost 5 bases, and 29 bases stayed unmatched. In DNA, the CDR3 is TGTGCCAGCAACCCACCCCTGGGGGGAGCCACCGAGGCTAGCGGGGGGGCGGAGACCCAGTACTTC. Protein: CASNPPLGGATEASGGAETQYF.

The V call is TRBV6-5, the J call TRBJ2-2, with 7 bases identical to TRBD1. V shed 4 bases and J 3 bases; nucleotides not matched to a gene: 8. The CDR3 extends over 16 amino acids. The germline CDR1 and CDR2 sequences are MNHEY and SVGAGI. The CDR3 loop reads CASSLMPGGHTGELFF. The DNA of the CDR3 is TGTGCCAGCAGTTTAATGCCAGGGGGTCACACCGGGGAGCTGTTTTTT.

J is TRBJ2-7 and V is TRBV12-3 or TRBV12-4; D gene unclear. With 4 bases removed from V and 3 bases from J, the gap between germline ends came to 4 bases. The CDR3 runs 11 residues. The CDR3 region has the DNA TGTGCCAGCAGTTCATACTACGAGCAGTACTTC. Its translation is CASSSYYEQYF.

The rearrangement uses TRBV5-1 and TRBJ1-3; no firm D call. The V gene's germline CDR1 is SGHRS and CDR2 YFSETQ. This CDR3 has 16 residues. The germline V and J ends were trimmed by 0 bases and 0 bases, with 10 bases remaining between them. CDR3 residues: CASSLEASLSGNTIYF. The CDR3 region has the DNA TGCGCCAGCAGCTTGGAGGCCAGCCTCTCTGGAAACACCATATATTTT.

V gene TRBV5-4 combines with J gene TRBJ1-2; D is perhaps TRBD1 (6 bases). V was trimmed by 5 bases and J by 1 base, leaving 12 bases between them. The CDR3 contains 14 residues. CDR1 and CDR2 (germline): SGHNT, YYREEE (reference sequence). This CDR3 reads CASSSGQSNYGYTF. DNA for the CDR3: TGTGCCAGCAGTTCCGGACAGAGTAACTATGGCTACACCTTC.

CDR3 bases: TGTGCCAGCAGCTTATACTTACCGGGGATCAACAATGAGCAGTTCTTC. Encoded protein: CASSLYLPGINNEQFF. The chain links TRBV7-2 to TRBJ2-1; possible D gene TRBD2, 5 bases. This CDR3 region has 16 residues. Trimming pared 2 bases from V and 5 bases from J, leaving 16 bases between. The germline V gene has CDR1 SGHTA and CDR2 FQGNSA.

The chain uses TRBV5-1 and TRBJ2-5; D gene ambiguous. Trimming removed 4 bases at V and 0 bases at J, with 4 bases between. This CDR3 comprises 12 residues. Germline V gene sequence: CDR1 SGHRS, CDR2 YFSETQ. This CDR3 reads CASSENQETQYF. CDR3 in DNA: TGCGCCAGCAGCGAGAACCAAGAGACCCAGTACTTC.

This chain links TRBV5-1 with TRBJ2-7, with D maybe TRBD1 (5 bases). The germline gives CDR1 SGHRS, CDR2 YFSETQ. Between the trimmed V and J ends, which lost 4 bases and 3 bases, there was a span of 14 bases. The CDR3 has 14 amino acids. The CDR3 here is CASSQLTASYEQYF. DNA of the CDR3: TGCGCCAGCAGCCAACTGACAGCTAGCTACGAGCAGTACTTC.

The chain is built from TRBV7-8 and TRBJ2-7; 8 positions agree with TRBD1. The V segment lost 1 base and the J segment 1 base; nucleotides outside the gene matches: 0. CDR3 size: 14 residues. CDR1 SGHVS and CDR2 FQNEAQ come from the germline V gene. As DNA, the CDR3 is TGTGCCAGCAGCTTAGGGACAGGGTCCTACGAGCAGTACTTC. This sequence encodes CASSLGTGSYEQYF.

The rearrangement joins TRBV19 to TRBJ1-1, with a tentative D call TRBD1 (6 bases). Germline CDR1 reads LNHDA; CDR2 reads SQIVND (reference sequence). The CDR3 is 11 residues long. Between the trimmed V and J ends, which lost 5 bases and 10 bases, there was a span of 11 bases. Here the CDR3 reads CASSGTTSAFF. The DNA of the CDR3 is TGTGCCAGTAGTGGGACAACCTCAGCTTTCTTT.

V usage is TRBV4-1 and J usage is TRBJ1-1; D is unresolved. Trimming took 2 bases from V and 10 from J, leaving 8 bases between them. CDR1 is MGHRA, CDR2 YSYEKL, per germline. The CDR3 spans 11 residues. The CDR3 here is CASSQQRVAFF. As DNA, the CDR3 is TGCGCCAGCAGCCAACAAAGGGTAGCTTTCTTT.

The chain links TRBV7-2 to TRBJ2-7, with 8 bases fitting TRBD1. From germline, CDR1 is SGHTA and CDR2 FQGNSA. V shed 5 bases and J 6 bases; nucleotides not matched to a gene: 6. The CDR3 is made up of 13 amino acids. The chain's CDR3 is CASSDRTGLEQYF. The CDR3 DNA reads TGTGCCAGCAGCGACCGGACAGGGCTCGAGCAGTACTTC.

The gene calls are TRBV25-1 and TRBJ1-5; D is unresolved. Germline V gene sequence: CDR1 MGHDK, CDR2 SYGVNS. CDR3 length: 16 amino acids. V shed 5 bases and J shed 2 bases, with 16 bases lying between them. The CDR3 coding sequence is TGTGCCAGCAGTCCGAAGACCGGCGGGCGCAATCAGCCCCAGCATTTT. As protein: CASSPKTGGRNQPQHF.

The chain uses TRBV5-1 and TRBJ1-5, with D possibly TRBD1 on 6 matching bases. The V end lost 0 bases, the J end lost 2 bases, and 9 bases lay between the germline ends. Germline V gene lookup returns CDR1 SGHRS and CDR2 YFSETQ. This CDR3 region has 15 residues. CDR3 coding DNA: TGCGCCAGCAGCTTGGGGGCAGGGGGCAATCAGCCCCAGCATTTT. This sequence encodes CASSLGAGGNQPQHF. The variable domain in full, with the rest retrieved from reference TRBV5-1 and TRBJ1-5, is KAGVTQTPRYLIKTRGQQVTLSCSPISGHRSVSWYQQTPGQGLQFLFEYFSETQRNKGNFPGRFSGRQFSNSRSEMNVSTLELGDSALYLCASSLGAGGNQPQHFGDGTRLSIL.

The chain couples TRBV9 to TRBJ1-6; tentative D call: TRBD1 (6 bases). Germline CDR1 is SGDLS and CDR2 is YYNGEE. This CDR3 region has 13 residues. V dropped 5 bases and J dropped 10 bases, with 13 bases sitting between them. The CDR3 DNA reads TGTGCCAGCAGTGCCCGAACAGGGTCACCCCTCCACTTT. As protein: CASSARTGSPLHF.

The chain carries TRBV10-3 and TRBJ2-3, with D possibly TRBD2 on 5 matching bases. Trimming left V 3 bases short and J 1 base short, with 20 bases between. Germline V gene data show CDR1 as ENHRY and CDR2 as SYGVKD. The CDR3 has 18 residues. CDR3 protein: CAISEEPKVGLGTDTQYF. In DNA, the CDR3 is TGTGCCATCAGTGAAGAGCCAAAGGTCGGACTCGGCACAGATACGCAGTATTTT.

CDR3 protein: CASSLAGTGELFF. The CDR3 DNA reads TGTGCCAGCAGCTTAGCGGGGACCGGGGAGCTGTTTTTT. V is TRBV7-9 and J is TRBJ2-2; D not resolved. Germline CDR1 SEHNR, CDR2 FQNEAQ (reference sequence). The ends were cut back, 0 bases at V and 5 bases at J, with 4 bases in the middle. The CDR3 loop spans 13 amino acids.

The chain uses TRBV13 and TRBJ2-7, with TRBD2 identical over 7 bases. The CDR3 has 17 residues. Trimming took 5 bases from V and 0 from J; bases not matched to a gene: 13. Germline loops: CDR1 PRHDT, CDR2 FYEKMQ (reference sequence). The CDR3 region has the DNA TGTGCCAGCAGCCGATGGAGGGCTAGCGGTCACTCCTACGAGCAGTACTTC. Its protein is CASSRWRASGHSYEQYF. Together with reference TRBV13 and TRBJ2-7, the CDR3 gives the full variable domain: AAGVIQSPRHLIKEKRETATLKCYPIPRHDTVYWYQQGPGQDPQFLISFYEKMQSDKGSIPDRFSAQQFSDYHSELNMSSLELGDSALYFCASSRWRASGHSYEQYFGPGTRLTVT.

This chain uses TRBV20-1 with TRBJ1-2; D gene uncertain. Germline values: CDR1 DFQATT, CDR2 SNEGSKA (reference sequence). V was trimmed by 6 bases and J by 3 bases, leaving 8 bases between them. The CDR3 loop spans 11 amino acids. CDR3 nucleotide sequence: TGCAGTGCGGCGGATTACTATGGCTACACCTTC. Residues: CSAADYYGYTF.

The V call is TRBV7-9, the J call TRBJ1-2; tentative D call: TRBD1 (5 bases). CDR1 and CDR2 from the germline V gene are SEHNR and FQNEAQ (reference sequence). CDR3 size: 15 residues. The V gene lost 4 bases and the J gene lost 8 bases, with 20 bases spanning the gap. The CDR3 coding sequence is TGTGCCAGCAGCTCATGGGACCGGGACCCCGAGGGCTACACCTTC. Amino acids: CASSSWDRDPEGYTF.

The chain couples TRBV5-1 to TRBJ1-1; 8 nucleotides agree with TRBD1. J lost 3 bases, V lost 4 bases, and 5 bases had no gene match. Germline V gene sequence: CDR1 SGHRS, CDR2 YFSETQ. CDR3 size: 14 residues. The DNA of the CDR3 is TGCGCCAGCAGCCCGGACAGGGAGTACACTGAAGCTTTCTTT. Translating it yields CASSPDREYTEAFF. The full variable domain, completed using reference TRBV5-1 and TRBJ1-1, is KAGVTQTPRYLIKTRGQQVTLSCSPISGHRSVSWYQQTPGQGLQFLFEYFSETQRNKGNFPGRFSGRQFSNSRSEMNVSTLELGDSALYLCASSPDREYTEAFFGQGTRLTVV.

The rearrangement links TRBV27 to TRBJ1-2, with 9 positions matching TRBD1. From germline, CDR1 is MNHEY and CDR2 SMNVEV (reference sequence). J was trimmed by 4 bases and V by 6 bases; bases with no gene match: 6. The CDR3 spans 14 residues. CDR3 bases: TGTGCCAGCAGACGACAGGGGGTCGTCTATGGCTACACCTTC. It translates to CASRRQGVVYGYTF.

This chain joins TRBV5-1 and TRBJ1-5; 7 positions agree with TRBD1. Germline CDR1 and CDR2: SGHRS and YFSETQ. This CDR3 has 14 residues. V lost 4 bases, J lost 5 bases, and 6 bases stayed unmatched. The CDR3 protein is CASSPRQGDQPQHF. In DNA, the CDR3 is TGCGCCAGCAGCCCACGGCAGGGGGATCAGCCCCAGCATTTT.

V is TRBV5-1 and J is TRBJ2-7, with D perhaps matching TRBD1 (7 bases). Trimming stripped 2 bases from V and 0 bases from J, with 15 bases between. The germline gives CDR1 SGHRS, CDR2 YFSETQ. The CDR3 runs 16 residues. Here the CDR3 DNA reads TGCGCCAGCAGCTTAAGGGCAGGGGGGAGCTCCTACGAGCAGTACTTC. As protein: CASSLRAGGSSYEQYF.

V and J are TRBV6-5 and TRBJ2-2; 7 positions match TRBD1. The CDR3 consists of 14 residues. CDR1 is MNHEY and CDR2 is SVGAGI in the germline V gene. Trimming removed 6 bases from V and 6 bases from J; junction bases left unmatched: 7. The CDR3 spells CASSGTVGAGELFF. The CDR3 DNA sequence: TGTGCCAGCAGCGGGACAGTAGGGGCCGGGGAGCTGTTTTTT.